This T cell receptor (beta chain) was profiled in a study of T cells in Graves' hyperthyroidism and ophthalmopathy. Study results and limitations: Blood also showed most of the thyroid clonotypes that were expanded above 0.001.

This clonotype has a count of ten or more. Antigen specificity is unknown. TCR beta CDR3 regions were amplified from RNA transcripts. HTBI primers were employed in a first-round RT-PCR of the TCR CDR3. Each CDR3 protein is one row after TCRdb ran MiXCR on the multiplex PCR reads. The table shows a few hundred thousand distinct CDR3 sequences, with around a fifth occurring only once. This CDR3 is built from 16 residues. Trimming took 1 base from V and 3 from J, leaving 15 bases between them. Germline V lookup: CDR1 MDHEN, CDR2 SYDVKM. Each diagnosis drew on symptoms, thyroxine, TRAb, thyroid ultrasound and orbital computed tomography findings.

The rearrangement joins TRBV28 to TRBJ1-1; possible D gene TRBD1, 5 bases. This TCR was sampled from a woman aged 70-85 years with Graves' ophthalmopathy. Sequencing input: blood. CDR3 coding DNA: TGTGCCAGCAGTTTATCTTTAGGGGCCGGTCACACTGAAGCTTTCTTT. Translation: CASSLSLGAGHTEAFF.